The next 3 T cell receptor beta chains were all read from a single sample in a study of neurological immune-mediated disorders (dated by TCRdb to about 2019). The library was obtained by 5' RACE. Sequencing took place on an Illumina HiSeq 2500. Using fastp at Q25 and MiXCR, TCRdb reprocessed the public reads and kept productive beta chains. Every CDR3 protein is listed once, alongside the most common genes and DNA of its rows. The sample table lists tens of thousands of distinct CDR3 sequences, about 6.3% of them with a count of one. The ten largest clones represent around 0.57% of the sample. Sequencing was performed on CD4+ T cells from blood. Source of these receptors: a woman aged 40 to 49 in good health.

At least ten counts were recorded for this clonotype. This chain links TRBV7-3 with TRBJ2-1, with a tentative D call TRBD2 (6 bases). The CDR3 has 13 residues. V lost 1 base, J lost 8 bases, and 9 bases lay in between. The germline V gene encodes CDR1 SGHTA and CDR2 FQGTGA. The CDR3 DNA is TGTGCCAGCAGCTTAAACAGGAGGGATGAGCAGTTCTTC. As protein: CASSLNRRDEQFF.

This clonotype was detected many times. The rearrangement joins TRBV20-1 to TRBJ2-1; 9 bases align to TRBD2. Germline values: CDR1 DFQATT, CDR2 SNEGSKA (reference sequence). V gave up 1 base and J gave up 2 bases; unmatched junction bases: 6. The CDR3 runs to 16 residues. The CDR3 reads CSARVAGGTPYNEQFF. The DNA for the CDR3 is TGCAGTGCTAGAGTGGCGGGAGGGACCCCCTACAATGAGCAGTTCTTC.

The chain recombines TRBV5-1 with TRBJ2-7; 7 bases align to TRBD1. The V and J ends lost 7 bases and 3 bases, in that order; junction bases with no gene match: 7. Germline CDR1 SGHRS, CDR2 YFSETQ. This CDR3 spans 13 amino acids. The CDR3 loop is CASRKTGSYEQYF. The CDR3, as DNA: TGCGCCAGCCGGAAGACAGGGAGCTACGAGCAGTACTTC.